This TCR beta chain originates from a study of T cells after posttransplantation cyclophosphamide. Study-level results: Donor-recipient repertoire similarity was low at 1-2 months, rising over year one.

As concerns this clone: Antigen: not known.

Profiled with immunoSEQ multiplex PCR; TCRdb holds only in-frame clones, not every one. The table has some 52,000 clones, about 86% seen once. Germline V gene data show CDR1 as LNHDA and CDR2 as SQIVND (reference sequence). J was trimmed by 1 base and V by 4 bases; bases with no gene match: 8. CDR3 length: 17 amino acids. Sequencing input: PBMCs. The chain uses TRBV19 and TRBJ1-1, with 11 bases identical to TRBD1. The clonotype originates from a man aged 30 to 39 with a blood cancer, CMV-positive, and with a related stem cell donor. CDR3 DNA: TGTGCCAGTAGTAGACTACGGACAGGGGGCGCGAACACTGAAGCTTTCTTT. Its translation: CASSRLRTGGANTEAFF.